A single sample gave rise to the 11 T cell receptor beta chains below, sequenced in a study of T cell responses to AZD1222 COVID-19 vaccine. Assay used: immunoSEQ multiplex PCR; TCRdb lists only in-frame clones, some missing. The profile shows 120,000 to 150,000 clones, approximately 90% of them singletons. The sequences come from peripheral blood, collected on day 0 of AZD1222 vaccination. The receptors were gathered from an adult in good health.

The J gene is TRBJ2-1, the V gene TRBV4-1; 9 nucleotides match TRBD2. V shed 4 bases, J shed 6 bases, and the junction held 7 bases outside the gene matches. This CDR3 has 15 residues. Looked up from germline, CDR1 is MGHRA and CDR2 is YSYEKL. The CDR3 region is CASSRAGGRGNEQFF. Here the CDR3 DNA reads TGCGCCAGCAGCCGCGCGGGGGGGCGGGGCAATGAGCAGTTCTTC.

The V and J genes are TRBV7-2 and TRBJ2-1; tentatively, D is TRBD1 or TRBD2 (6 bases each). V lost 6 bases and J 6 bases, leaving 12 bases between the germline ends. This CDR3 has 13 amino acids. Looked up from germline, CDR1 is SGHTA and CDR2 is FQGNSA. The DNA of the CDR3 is TGTGCCAGCAGGCGGGACACCCTCAATGAGCAGTTCTTC. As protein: CASRRDTLNEQFF.

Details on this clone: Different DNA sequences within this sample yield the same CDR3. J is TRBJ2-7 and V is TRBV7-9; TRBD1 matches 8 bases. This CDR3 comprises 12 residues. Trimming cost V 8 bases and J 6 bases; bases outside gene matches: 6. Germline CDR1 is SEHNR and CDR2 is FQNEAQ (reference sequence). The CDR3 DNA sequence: TGTGCCAGCTCCGGACAGGGTGGCGAGCAGTACTTC. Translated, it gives CASSGQGGEQYF.

DNA of the CDR3: TGTGCCAGTAGTATATCCCAGGGAACCGGGGAGCTGTTTTTT. Translating gives CASSISQGTGELFF. The genes are TRBV19 and TRBJ2-2, with D perhaps matching TRBD1 (5 bases). Trimming took 2 bases from V and 5 from J, leaving 9 bases between them. CDR1 is LNHDA and CDR2 is SQIVND in the germline V gene (reference sequence). This CDR3 region has 14 residues.

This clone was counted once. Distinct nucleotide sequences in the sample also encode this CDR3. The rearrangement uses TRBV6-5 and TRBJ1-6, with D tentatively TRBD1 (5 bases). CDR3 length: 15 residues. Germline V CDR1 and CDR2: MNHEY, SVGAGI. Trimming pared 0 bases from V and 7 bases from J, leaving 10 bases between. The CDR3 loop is CASSYSGRDNSPLHF. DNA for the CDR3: TGTGCCAGCAGTTACTCCGGCAGGGACAATTCACCCCTCCACTTT.

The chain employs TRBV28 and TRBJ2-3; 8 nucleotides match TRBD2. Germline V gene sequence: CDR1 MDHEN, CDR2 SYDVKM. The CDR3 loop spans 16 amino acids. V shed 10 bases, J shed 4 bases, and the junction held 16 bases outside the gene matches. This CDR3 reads CAINPSSGGRADTQYF. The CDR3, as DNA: TGTGCCATCAACCCTTCTTCGGGGGGGAGGGCAGATACGCAGTATTTT. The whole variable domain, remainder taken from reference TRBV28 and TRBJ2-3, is DVKVTQSSRYLVKRTGEKVFLECVQDMDHENMFWYRQDPGLGLRLIYFSYDVKMKEKGDIPEGYSVSREKKERFSLILESASTNQTSMYLCAINPSSGGRADTQYFGPGTRLTVL.

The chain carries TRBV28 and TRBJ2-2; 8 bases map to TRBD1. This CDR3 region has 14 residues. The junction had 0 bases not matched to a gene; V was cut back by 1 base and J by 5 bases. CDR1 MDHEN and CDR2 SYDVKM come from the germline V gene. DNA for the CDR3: TGTGCCAGCAGTTTATACAGGGGGACCGGGGAGCTGTTTTTT. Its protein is CASSLYRGTGELFF.

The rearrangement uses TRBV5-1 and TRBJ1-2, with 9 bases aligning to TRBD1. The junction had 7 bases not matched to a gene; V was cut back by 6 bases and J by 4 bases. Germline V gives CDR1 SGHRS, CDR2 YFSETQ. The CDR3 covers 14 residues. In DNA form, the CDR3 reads TGCGCCAGCACCCTACAGGGGGCAGGCTATGGCTACACCTTC. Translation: CASTLQGAGYGYTF.

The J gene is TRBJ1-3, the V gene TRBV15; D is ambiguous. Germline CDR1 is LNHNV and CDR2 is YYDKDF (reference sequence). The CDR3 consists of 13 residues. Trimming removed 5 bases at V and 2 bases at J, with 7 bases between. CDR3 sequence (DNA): TGTGCCACCAGCGGACGAACTGGAAACACCATATATTTT. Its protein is CATSGRTGNTIYF. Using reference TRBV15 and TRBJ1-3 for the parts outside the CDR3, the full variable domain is DAMVIQNPRYQVTQFGKPVTLSCSQTLNHNVMYWYQQKSSQAPKLLFHYYDKDFNNEADTPDNFQSRRPNTSFCFLDIRSPGLGDTAMYLCATSGRTGNTIYFGEGSWLTVV.

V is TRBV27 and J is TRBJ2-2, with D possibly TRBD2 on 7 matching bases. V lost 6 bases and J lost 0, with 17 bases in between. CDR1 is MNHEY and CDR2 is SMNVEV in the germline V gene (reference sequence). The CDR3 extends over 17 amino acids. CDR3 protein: CASSRKGGAANTGELFF. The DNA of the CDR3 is TGTGCCAGCAGCCGCAAGGGGGGGGCCGCGAACACCGGGGAGCTGTTTTTT.

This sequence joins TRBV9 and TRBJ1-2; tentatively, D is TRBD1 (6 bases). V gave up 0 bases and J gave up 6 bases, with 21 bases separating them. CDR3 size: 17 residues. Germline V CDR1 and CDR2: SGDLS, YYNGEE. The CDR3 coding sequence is TGTGCCAGCAGCGTAGTTGGAAGGGCAGGGGAGTTGAATGGCTACACCTTC. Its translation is CASSVVGRAGELNGYTF.